This T cell receptor (beta chain) comes out of a study of T cells in Graves' hyperthyroidism and ophthalmopathy. Turning to this clonotype: No antigen is known for it.

The V gene end was trimmed by 0 bases and the J gene end by 4 bases; junction bases not matched to a gene: 8. The CDR3 runs 15 residues. The germline V gene has CDR1 DFQATT and CDR2 SNEGSKA (reference sequence). Researchers amplified the TCR beta CDR3 regions from RNA transcripts. A first-round RT-PCR of the TCR CDR3 used the HTBI primer set. TCRdb called the multiplex PCR reads again in MiXCR, with one record for every CDR3 protein. Among a few hundred thousand distinct CDR3 sequences listed, about 45% were seen once. General observations from the study: Blood also showed most of the thyroid clonotypes that were expanded above 0.001. A model using 13 V-J features told ophthalmopathy apart from stable hyperthyroidism.

Graves' hyperthyroidism was deemed stable absent ophthalmopathy progression within 18 months. Newly diagnosed patients aged 18 to 65 had hyperthyroidism of under 2 months' duration. The gene calls are TRBV20-1 and TRBJ1-2; 7 positions agree with TRBD1. Sequencing was done on a sample of peripheral blood or thyroid tissue (not recorded which). This receptor was obtained from a woman younger than 30 with Graves' hyperthyroidism. CDR3 residues: CSAREGKGAGYGYTF. The DNA of the CDR3 is TGCAGTGCTAGAGAGGGGAAGGGGGCCGGCTATGGCTACACCTTC.